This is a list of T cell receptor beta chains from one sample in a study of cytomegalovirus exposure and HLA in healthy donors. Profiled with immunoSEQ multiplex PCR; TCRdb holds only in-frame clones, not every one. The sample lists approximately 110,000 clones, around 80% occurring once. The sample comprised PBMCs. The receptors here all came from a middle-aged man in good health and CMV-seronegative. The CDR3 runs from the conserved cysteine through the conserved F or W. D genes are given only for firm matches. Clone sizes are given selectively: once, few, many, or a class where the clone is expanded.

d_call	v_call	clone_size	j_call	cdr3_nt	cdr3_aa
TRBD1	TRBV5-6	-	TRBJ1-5	TGTGCCAGCAGCTTGAACAGGGGGATAAGCAATCAGCCCCAGCATTTT	CASSLNRGISNQPQHF
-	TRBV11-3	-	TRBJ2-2	TGTGCCAGCAGCATGACAGGAACAGTCAAGACCGGGGAGCTGTTTTTT	CASSMTGTVKTGELFF
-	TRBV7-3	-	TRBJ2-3	TGTGCCAGCAGCTTAACGGGCCTCACAGATACGCAGTATTTT	CASSLTGLTDTQYF
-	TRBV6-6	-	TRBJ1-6	TGTGCCGTCTTTTTAGGAGGGGGGGACCTTTCATCCCTCCACTTT	CAVFLGGGDLSSLHF
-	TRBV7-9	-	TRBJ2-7	TGTGCCAGCAGCTTTAGAGAGGGTCCCACGCGGGACGAGCAGTACTTC	CASSFREGPTRDEQYF
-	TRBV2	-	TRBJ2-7	TGTGCCAGCGCCCGGGACACCAACTCCTACGAGCAGTACTTC	CASARDTNSYEQYF
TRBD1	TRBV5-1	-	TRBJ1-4	TGCGCCAGCCGACAGGGATCCGGGACACAAAAACTGTTTTTT	CASRQGSGTQKLFF
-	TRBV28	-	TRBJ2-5	TGTGCCAGCCGAACCCGGGCCGGACAGTTCCAAGAGACCCAGTACTTC	CASRTRAGQFQETQYF
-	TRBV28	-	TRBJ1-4	TGTGCCAGCAGTTTATCGAGGGTCGGAAAACTGTTTTTT	CASSLSRVGKLFF
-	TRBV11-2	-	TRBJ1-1	TGTGCCAGCAGCCCCTACTTTCGAGGGAGCACTGAAGCTTTCTTT	CASSPYFRGSTEAFF
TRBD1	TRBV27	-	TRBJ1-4	TGTGCCAGCAGTTTCAACAGGGGTCCTGAAAAACTGTTTTTT	CASSFNRGPEKLFF
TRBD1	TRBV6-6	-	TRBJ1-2	TGTGCCAGCAGTTACTCAGGTCAGGGGGCCCATGGCTACACCTTC	CASSYSGQGAHGYTF
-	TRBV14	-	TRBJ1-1	TGTGCCAGCAGCCAGTCGGGGAACACTGAAGCTTTCTTT	CASSQSGNTEAFF
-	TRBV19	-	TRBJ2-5	TGTGCCAGTAGGGCCCTAGGGGGGGAGGAGACCCAGTACTTC	CASRALGGEETQYF
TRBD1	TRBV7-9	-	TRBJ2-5	TGTGCCAGCAGCTTGGTAGAGACAGGGTGGACCCAGTACTTC	CASSLVETGWTQYF
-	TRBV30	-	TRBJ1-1	TGTGCCTGGGGGGGAGGTTTGGGGACTGAAGCTTTCTTT	CAWGGGLGTEAFF
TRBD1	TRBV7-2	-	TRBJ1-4	TGTGCCAGCAGGCTGACCTTCGGGACAGGGCGTGAAAAACTGTTTTTT	CASRLTFGTGREKLFF
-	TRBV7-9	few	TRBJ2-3	TGTGCCAGCAGCTCTGTAGCTGGCGTGGTCATCACAGATACGCAGTATTTT	CASSSVAGVVITDTQYF
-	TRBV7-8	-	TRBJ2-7	TGTGCCAGCAGCTTAGTCGGCAGGGAAACCTACGAGCAGTACTTC	CASSLVGRETYEQYF
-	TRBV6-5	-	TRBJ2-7	TGTGCCAGCAGTTACTCCCGAGCCTACGAGCAGTACTTC	CASSYSRAYEQYF